This TCR beta chain was recovered during a study of identical twins. Regarding the study as a whole: Fewer insertions were carried by abundant cord blood beta clonotypes, but none was seen in memory repertoires.

As for this clonotype: As yet, its antigen is unknown.

A universal primer site was created by template switching, with the cDNA bearing unique molecular identifiers. TCRdb analysed the 5' RACE reads with MiXCR anew, one entry per CDR3 protein. The top ten clones hold under 4% of a sample with 220,000 or so distinct CDR3 sequences, about 7% of them seen once. This CDR3 region has 14 residues. V was pared by 5 bases and J by 9 bases, with 6 bases of the junction left unmatched. Germline values: CDR1 SNHLY, CDR2 FYNNEI. These data also featured in a second study, about yellow fever vaccine responses in identical twins. In that study: Convergence reportedly seemed to mark part of the twins' vaccine T cell response, with personalization marking the rest.

V and J are TRBV2 and TRBJ2-1; 11 bases are shared with TRBD2. The origin of this receptor is a woman aged 18-29 years in good health. The sequencing sample was made of memory (CD45RO+) T cells sorted from blood. The CDR3 reads CASSLSGGGGEQFF. The CDR3 DNA is TGTGCCAGCAGTCTTAGCGGGGGGGGCGGTGAGCAGTTCTTC.